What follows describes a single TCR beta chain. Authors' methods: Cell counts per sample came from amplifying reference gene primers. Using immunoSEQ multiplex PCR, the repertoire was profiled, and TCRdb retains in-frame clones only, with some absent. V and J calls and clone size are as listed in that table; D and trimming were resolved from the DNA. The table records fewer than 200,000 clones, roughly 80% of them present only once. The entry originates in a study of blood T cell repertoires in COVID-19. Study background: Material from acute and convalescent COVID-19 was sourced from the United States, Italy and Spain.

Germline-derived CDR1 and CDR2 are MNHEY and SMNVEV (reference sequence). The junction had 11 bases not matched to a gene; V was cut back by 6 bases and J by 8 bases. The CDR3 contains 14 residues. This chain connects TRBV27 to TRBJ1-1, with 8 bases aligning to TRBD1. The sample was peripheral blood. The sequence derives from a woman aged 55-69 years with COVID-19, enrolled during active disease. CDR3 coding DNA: TGTGCCAGCAGGGGACAGGACAAAAGGGCGGAAGCTTTCTTT. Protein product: CASRGQDKRAEAFF.